The source of this TCR beta chain is a study of cytomegalovirus exposure and HLA in healthy donors. Points from the study as a whole: Generally TCR sequences proved uncommon, though certain public TCRs appeared in numerous donors. With further analysis later on, most CMV-associated TCR beta chains appeared HLA-restricted.

Comment on this clone: Its antigen is unidentified.

The PCR contained 60 Vbeta and 13 Jbeta primers. Sequenced by immunoSEQ multiplex PCR; TCRdb stores in-frame clones only, minus some. The sample shows around 180,000 clones, just under 80% of them seen only once. The sequence came from a woman in her 30s in good health and CMV-seropositive. The specimen sequenced was PBMCs.

CDR3 residues: CASSLDFGTPSYEQYF. The DNA for the CDR3 is TGTGCCAGCAGCTTGGATTTCGGGACTCCCTCCTACGAGCAGTACTTC. The chain employs TRBV5-8 and TRBJ2-7; possibly TRBD2 for D (6 bases). Trimming left V 0 bases short and J 0 bases short, with 13 bases between. There are 16 residues in the CDR3. Per the germline V gene, CDR1 is SGHTS and CDR2 is YDEGEE.